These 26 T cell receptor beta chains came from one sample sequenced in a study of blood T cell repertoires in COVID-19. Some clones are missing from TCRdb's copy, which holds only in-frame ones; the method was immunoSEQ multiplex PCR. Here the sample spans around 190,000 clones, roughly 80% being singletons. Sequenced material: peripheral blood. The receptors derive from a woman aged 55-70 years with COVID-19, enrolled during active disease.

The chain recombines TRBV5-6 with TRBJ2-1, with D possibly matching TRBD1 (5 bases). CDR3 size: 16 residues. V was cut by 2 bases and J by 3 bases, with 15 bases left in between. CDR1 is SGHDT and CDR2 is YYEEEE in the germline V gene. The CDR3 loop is CASSLNRQSYYNEQFF. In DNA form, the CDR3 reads TGTGCCAGCAGCTTAAACCGACAGAGCTACTACAATGAGCAGTTCTTC.

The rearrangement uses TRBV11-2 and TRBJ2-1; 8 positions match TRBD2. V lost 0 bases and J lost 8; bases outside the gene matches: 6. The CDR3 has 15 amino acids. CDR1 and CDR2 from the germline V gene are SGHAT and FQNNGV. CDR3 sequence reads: CASSLEGREVDEQFF. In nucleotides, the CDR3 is TGTGCCAGCAGCTTAGAAGGGCGGGAGGTCGATGAGCAGTTCTTC.

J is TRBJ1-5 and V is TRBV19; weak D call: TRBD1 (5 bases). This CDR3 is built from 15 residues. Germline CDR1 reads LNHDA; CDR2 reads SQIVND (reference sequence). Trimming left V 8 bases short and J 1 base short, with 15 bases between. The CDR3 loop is CASSALGRSNQPQHF. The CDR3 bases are TGTGCCAGTTCGGCGTTGGGGCGGAGCAATCAGCCCCAGCATTTT.

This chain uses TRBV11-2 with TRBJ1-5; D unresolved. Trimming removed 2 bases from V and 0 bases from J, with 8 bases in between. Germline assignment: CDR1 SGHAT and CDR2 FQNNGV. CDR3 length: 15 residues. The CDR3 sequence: CASSLSGSSNQPQHF. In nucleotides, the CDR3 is TGTGCCAGCAGCTTATCAGGCAGTAGCAATCAGCCCCAGCATTTT.

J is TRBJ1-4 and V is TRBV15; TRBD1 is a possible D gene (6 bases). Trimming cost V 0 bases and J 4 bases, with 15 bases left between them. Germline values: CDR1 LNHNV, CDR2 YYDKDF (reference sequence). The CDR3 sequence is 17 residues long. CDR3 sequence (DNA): TGTGCCACCAGCAGAGATCGCGGGGGCCTCGGTAATGAAAAACTGTTTTTT. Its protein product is CATSRDRGGLGNEKLFF.

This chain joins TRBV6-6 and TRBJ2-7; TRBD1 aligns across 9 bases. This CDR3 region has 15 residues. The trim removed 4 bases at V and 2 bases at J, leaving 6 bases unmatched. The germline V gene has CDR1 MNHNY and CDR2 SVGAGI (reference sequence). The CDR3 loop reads CASSSPGTGTYEQYV. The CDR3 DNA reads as TGTGCCAGCAGTTCCCCCGGGACAGGGACCTACGAGCAGTACGTC.

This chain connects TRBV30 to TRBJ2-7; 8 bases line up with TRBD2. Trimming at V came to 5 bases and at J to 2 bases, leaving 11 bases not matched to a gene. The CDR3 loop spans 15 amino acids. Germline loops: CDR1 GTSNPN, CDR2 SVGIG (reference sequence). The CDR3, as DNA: TGTGCCTGGGCCCGCGGGGGGCCCCTCGCCTACGAGCAGTACTTC. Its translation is CAWARGGPLAYEQYF.

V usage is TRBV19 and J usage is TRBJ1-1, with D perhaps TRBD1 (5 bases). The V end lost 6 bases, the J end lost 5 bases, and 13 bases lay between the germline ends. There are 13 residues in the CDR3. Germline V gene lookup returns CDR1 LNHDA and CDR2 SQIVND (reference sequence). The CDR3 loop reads CASSAGSWTEAFF. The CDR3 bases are TGTGCCAGTAGCGCAGGGTCGTGGACTGAAGCTTTCTTT.

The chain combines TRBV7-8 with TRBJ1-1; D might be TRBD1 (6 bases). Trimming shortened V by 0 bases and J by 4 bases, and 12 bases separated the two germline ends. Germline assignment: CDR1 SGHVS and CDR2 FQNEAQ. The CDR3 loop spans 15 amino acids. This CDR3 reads CASSLARDILTEAFF. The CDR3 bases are TGTGCCAGCAGCTTAGCCCGGGACATCCTCACTGAAGCTTTCTTT.

The CDR3 spells CASRDRTYYGYTF. The DNA of the CDR3 is TGTGCCAGCAGGGACAGGACTTACTATGGCTACACCTTC. This chain connects TRBV2 to TRBJ1-2; 7 nucleotides line up with TRBD1. V lost 6 bases and J lost 3; bases outside the gene matches: 4. The germline V gene has CDR1 SNHLY and CDR2 FYNNEI. The CDR3 covers 13 residues.

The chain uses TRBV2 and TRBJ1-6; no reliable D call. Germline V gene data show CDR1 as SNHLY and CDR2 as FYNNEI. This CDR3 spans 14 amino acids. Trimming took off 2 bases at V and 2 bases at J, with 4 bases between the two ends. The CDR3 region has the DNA TGTGCCAGCAGTGAACAGACCTATAATTCACCCCTCCACTTT. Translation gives CASSEQTYNSPLHF. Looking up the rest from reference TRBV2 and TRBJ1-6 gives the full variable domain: EPEVTQTPSHQVTQMGQEVILRCVPISNHLYFYWYRQILGQKVEFLVSFYNNEISEKSEIFDDQFSVERPDGSNFTLKIRSTKLEDSAMYFCASSEQTYNSPLHFGNGTRLTVT.

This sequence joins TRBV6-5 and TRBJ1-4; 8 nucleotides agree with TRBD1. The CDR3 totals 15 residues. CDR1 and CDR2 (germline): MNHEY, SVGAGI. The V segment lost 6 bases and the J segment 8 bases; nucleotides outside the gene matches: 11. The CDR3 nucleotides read TGTGCCAGCAGCGGACTTGGACAGGGTGGCGAAAAACTGTTTTTT. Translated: CASSGLGQGGEKLFF.

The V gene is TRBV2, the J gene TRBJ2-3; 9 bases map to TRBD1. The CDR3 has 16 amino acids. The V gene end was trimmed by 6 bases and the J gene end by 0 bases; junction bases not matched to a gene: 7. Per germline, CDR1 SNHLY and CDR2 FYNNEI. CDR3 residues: CASRFLGQGSTDTQYF. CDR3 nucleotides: TGTGCCAGCAGGTTTCTGGGACAGGGCAGCACAGATACGCAGTATTTT. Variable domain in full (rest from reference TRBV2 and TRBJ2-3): EPEVTQTPSHQVTQMGQEVILRCVPISNHLYFYWYRQILGQKVEFLVSFYNNEISEKSEIFDDQFSVERPDGSNFTLKIRSTKLEDSAMYFCASRFLGQGSTDTQYFGPGTRLTVL.

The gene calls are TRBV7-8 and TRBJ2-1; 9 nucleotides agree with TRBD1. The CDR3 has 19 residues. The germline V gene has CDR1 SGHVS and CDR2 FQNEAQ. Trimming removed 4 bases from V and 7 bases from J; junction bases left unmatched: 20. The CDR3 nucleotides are TGTGCCAGCAGCTCAACTCCGACAGGGGGGGCAGGTGTGGGGAATGAGCAGTTCTTC. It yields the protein CASSSTPTGGAGVGNEQFF.

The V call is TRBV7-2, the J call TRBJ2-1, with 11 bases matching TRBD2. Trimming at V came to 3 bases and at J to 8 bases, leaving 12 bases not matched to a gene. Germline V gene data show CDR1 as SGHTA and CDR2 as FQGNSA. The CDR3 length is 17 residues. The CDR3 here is CASSLSGASGGMYEQFF. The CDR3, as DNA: TGTGCCAGCAGCTTGTCCGGGGCTAGCGGGGGGATGTATGAGCAGTTCTTC.

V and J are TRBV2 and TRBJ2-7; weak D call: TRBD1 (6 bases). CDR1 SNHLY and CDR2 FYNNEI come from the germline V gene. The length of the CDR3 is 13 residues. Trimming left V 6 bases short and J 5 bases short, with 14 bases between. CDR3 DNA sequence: TGTGCCAGCAGGGCAGGGGTGATCGACGAGCAGTACTTC. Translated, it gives CASRAGVIDEQYF.

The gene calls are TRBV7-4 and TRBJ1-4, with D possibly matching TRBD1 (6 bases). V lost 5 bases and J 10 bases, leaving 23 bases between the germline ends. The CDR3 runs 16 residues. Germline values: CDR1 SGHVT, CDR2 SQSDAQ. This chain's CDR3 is CASSARRQVGGRKLFF. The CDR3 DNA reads TGTGCCAGCAGCGCCCGCCGACAGGTCGGCGGGAGAAAACTGTTTTTT. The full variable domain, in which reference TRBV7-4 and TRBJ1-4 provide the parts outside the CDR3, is GAGVSQSPRYKVAKRGRDVALRCDSISGHVTLYWYRQTLGQGSEVLTYSQSDAQRDKSGRPSGRFSAERPERSVSTLKIQRTEQGDSAVYLCASSARRQVGGRKLFFGSGTQLSVL.

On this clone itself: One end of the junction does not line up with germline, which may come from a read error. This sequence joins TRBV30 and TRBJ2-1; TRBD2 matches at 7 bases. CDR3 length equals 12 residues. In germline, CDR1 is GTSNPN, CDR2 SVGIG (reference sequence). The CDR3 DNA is TGTGCCGGGAGGGGACTCCTAAATGAGCAGTTCTTC. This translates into CAGRGLLNEQFF.

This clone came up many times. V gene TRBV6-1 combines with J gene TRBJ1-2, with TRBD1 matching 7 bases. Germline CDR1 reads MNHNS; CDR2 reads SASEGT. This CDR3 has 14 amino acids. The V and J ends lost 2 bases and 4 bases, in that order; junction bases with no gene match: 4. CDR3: CASSEPGQFYGYTF. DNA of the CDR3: TGTGCCAGCAGTGAACCGGGACAGTTCTATGGCTACACCTTC.

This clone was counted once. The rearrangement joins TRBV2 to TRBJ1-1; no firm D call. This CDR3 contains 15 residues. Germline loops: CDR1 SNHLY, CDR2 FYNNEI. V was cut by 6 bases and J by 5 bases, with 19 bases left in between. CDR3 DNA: TGTGCCAGCAGAGGAACGGCCCCCACGGGAACTGAAGCTTTCTTT. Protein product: CASRGTAPTGTEAFF.

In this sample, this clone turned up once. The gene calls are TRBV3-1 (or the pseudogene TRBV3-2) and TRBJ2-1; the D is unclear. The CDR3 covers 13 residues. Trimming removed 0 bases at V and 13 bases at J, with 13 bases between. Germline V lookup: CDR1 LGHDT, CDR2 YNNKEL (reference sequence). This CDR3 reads CASSQEMAVRQFF. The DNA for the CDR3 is TGTGCCAGCAGCCAAGAAATGGCGGTACGTCAGTTCTTC.

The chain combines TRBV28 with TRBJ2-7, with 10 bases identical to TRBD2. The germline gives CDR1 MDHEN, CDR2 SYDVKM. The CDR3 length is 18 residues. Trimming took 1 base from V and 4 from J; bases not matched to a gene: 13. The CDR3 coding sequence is TGTGCCAGCAGTTTATATGGAGCGGGAGGGCCAAAGCGGTACGAGCAGTACTTC. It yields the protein CASSLYGAGGPKRYEQYF.

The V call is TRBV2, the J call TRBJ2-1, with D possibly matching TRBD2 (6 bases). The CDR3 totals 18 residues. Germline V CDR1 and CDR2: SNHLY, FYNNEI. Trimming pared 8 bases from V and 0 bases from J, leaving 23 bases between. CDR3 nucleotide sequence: TGTGCCAGCGTAGGAGGCGGGATTTCAGTCGGCTCCTACAATGAGCAGTTCTTC. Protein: CASVGGGISVGSYNEQFF. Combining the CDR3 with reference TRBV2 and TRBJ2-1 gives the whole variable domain EPEVTQTPSHQVTQMGQEVILRCVPISNHLYFYWYRQILGQKVEFLVSFYNNEISEKSEIFDDQFSVERPDGSNFTLKIRSTKLEDSAMYFCASVGGGISVGSYNEQFFGPGTRLTVL.

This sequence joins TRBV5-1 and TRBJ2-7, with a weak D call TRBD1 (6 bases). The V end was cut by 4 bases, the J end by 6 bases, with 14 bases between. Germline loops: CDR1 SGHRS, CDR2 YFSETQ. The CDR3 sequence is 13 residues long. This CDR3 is CASSNITGIEQYV. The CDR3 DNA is TGCGCCAGCAGCAACATTACAGGGATCGAGCAGTACGTC.

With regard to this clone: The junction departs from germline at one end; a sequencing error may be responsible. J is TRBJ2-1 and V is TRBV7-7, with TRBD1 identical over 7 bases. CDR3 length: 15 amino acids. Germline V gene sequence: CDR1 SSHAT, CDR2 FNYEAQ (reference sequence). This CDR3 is CASSLGDSFYNEQFF. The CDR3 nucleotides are TGTGCTAGCAGCTTAGGGGACAGCTTTTACAATGAGCAGTTCTTC. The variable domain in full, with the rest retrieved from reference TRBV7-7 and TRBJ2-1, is GAGVSQSPRYKVTKRGQDVTLRCDPISSHATLYWYQQALGQGPEFLTYFNYEAQPDKSGLPSDRFSAERPEGSISTLTIQRTEQRDSAMYRCASSLGDSFYNEQFFGPGTRLTVL.

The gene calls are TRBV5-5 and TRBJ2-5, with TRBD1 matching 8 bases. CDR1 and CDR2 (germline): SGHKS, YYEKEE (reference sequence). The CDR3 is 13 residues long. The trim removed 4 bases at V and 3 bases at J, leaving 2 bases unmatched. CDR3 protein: CASSRGQEETQYF. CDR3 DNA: TGTGCCAGCAGCCGGGGACAGGAAGAGACCCAGTACTTC.